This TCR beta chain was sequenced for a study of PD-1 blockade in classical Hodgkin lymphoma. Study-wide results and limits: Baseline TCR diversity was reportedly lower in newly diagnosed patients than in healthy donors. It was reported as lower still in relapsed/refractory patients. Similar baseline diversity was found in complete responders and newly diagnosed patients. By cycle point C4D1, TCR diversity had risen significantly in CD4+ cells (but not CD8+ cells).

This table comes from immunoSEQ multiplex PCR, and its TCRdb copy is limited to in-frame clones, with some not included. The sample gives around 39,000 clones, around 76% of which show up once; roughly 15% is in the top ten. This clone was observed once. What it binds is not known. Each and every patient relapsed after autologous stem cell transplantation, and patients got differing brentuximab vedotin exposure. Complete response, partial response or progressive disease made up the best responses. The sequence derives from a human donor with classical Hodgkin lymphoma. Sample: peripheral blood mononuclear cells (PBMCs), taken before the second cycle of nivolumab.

The CDR3 nucleotides are TGTGCCAGCAGTGACCTCGCCCCGGAAAGGGCAATAAGCTATGGCTACACCTTC. It translates to CASSDLAPERAISYGYTF. This rearrangement joins TRBV6-1 to TRBJ1-2; no definite D call. V was trimmed by 3 bases and J by 4 bases, leaving 24 bases between them. This CDR3 region has 18 residues. The V gene's germline CDR1 is MNHNS and CDR2 SASEGT.